This TCR beta chain appears in the sequencing data of a study of blood T cell repertoires in COVID-19. Study as a whole: Nucleic acid was either cDNA or gDNA, and it came from T cells, B-cell-depleted T cells, or PBMCs.

The CDR3 has 14 amino acids. Germline CDR1 and CDR2: MDHEN and SYDVKM. The V end lost 5 bases, the J end lost 2 bases, and 12 bases lay between the germline ends. The Seattle site enrolled patients during active infection and followed them longitudinally. Profiled with immunoSEQ multiplex PCR; TCRdb holds only in-frame clones, not every one. The sample carries approximately 270,000 clones, around 85% recorded once. The rearrangement uses TRBV28 and TRBJ1-1; D is possibly TRBD1 (6 bases). The sequenced sample was peripheral blood. The sequence came from a human donor with COVID-19, enrolled during active disease. The donor label of this sample is uncertain. CDR3 sequence reads: CASSVTGSNTEAFF. CDR3 DNA sequence: TGTGCCAGCAGTGTAACAGGGTCTAACACTGAAGCTTTCTTT.